The source of this TCR beta chain is a study of T-cell memory formation after mild COVID-19. On the study more broadly: Clusters of TCRs were largely donor specific. Study-wide findings and caveats: Nothing confirmed that second-wave clones peaking on day 37 were specific for SARS-CoV-2. Several responding clones turned up in pre-infection memory, indicating that cross-reactive memory may have taken part. Of the contracting clones, CD4+ ones lay mainly in CM and EM, and CD8+ ones in EMRA.

TCRdb ran MiXCR on the 5' RACE reads and lists one entry per CDR3 protein. The table shows some 160,000 distinct CDR3 sequences, with around a third occurring only once. In germline, CDR1 is SGDLS, CDR2 YYNGEE. This CDR3 has 15 amino acids. J gave up 1 base and V 0 bases, and 1 base lay outside the gene matches. As to this clonotype: Its antigen is not known.

V and J are TRBV9 and TRBJ2-7, with TRBD1 matching 10 bases. Sequencing was performed on PBMCs or a T cell subset sorted from them (not recorded which). The clonotype originates from an adult woman who had mild COVID-19 (a few samples of this study predate the infection). Cell type and time point are not known. The CDR3 DNA sequence: TGTGCCAGCAGCGTAGTGGGACAGGGGTCCTACGAGCAGTACTTC. Translation gives CASSVVGQGSYEQYF.